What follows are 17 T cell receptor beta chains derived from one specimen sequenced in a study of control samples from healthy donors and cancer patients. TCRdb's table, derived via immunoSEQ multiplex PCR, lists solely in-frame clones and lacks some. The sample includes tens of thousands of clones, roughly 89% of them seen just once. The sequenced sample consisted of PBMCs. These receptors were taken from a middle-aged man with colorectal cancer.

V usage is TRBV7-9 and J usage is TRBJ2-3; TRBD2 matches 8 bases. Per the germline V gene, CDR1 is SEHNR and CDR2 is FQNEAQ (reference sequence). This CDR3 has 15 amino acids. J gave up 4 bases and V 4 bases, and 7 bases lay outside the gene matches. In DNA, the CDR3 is TGTGCCAGCAGCTCCCCTGAGCGGGAGTCAGATACGCAGTATTTT. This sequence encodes CASSSPERESDTQYF.

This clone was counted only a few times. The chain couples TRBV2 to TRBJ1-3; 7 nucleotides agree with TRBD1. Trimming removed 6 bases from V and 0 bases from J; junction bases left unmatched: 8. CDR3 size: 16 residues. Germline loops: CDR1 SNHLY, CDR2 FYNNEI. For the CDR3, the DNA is TGTGCCAGCAGGTCAGGGACAGCGTACTCTGGAAACACCATATATTTT. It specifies CASRSGTAYSGNTIYF.

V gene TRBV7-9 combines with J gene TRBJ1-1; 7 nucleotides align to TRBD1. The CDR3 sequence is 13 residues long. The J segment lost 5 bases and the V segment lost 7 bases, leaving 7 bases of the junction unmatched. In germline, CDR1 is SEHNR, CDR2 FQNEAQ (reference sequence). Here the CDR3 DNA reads TGTGCCAGCACAGAGACAGGGTCGACTGAAGCTTTCTTT. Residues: CASTETGSTEAFF.

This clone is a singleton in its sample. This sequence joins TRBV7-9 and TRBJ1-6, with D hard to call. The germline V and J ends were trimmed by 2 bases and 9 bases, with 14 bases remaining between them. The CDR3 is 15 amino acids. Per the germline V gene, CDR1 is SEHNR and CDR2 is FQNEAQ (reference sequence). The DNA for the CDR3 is TGTGCCAGCAGCTTAACGGTCGGCCCAATTTCACCCCTCCACTTT. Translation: CASSLTVGPISPLHF.

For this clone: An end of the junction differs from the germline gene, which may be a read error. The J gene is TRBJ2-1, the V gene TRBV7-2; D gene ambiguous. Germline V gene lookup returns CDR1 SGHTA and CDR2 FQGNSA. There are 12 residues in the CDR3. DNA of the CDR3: TGTGCCAGCAGCTTAGATCGGAATAGGGTGATCTTC. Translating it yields CASSLDRNRVIF.

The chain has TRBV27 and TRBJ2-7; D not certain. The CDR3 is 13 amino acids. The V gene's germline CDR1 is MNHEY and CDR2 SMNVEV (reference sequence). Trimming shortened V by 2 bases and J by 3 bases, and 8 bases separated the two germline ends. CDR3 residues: CASSLRQFYEQYF. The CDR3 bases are TGTGCCAGCAGTTTACGCCAGTTCTACGAGCAGTACTTC.

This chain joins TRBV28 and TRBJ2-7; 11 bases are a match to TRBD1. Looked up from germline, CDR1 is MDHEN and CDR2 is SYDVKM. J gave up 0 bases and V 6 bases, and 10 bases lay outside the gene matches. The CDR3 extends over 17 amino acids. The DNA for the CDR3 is TGTGCCAGCAGCCTTCTTTGGGGACAGGGGGACTCCTACGAGCAGTACTTC. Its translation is CASSLLWGQGDSYEQYF.

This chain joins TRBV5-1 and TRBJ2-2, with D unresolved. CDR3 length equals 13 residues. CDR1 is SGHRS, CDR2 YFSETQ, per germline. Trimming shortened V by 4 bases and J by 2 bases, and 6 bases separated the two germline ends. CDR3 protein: CASSLTNTGELFF. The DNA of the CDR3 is TGCGCCAGCAGCCTTACAAACACCGGGGAGCTGTTTTTT. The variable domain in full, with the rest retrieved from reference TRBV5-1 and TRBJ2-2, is KAGVTQTPRYLIKTRGQQVTLSCSPISGHRSVSWYQQTPGQGLQFLFEYFSETQRNKGNFPGRFSGRQFSNSRSEMNVSTLELGDSALYLCASSLTNTGELFFGEGSRLTVL.

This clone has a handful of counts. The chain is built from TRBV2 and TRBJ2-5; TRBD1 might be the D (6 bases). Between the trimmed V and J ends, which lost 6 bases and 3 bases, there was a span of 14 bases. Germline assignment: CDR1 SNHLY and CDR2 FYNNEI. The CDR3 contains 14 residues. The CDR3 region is CASRVQGSEETQYF. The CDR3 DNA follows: TGTGCCAGCAGGGTACAGGGATCCGAAGAGACCCAGTACTTC.

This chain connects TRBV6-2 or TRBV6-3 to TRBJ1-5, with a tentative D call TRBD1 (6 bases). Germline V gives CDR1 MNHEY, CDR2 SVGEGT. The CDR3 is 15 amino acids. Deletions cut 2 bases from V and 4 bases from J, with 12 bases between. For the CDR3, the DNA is TGTGCCAGCAGTTACCGGGACATACTGAATCAGCCCCAGCATTTT. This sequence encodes CASSYRDILNQPQHF.

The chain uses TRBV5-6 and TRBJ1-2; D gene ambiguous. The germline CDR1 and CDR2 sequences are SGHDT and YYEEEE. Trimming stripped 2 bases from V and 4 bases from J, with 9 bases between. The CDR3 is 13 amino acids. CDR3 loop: CASSFGDLYGYTF. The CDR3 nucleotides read TGTGCCAGCAGCTTCGGGGATCTCTATGGCTACACCTTC.

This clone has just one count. The CDR3 region has the DNA TGTGCCTGGAGTGAGATTGGCCGAATAAATGAAAAACTGTTTTTT. This encodes CAWSEIGRINEKLFF. This rearrangement joins TRBV30 to TRBJ1-4; no clear D gene. The germline CDR1 and CDR2 sequences are GTSNPN and SVGIG (reference sequence). There are 15 residues in the CDR3. The V and J ends lost 1 base and 5 bases respectively, with 14 bases between them.

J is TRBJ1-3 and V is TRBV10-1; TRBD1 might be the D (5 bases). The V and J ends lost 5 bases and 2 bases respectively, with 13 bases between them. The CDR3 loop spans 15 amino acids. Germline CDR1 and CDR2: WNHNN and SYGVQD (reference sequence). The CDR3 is CASSPDTNTGNTIYF. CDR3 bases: TGCGCCAGCAGTCCGGACACGAATACTGGAAACACCATATATTTT.

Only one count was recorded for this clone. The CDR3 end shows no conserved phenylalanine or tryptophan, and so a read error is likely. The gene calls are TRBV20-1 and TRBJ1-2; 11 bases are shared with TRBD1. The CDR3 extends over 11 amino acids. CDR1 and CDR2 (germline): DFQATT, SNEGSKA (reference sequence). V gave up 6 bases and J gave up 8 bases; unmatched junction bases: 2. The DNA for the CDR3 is TGCAGTGCAGGGGACAGGGGGGGCTACACCCTC. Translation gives CSAGDRGGYTL.

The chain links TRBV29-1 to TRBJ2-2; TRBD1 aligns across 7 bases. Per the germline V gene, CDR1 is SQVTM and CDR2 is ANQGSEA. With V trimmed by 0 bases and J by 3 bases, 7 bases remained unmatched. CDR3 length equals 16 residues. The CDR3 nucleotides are TGCAGCGTTGAAGATCTGGGGGACAGCTACACCGGGGAGCTGTTTTTT. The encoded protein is CSVEDLGDSYTGELFF.

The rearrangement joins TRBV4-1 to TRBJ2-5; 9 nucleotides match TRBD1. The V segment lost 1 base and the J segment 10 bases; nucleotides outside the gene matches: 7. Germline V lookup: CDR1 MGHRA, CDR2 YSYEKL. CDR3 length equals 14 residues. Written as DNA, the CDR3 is TGCGCCAGCAGCCAAGGACAGGGGGGACTGGGCCAGTACTTC. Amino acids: CASSQGQGGLGQYF.

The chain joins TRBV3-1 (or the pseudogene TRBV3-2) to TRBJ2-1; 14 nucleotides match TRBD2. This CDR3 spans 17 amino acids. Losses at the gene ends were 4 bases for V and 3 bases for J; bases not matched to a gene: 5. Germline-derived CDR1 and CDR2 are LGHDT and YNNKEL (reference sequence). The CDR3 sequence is CASSRRGLAGDYNEQFF. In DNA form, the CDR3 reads TGTGCCAGCAGCCGAAGGGGACTAGCGGGAGACTACAATGAGCAGTTCTTC.